What follows are 21 T cell receptor beta chains derived from one specimen sequenced in a study of cytotoxic CD8 clonotypes in ibrutinib-treated CLL. The protocol was immunoSEQ multiplex PCR, while the TCRdb copy is restricted to in-frame clones and leaves out a portion. Of about 200,000 clones in the sample, over 60% were seen once. The sequenced sample was PBMCs, obtained after 24 months of ibrutinib treatment. These receptors all stem from a human donor with chronic lymphocytic leukemia.

The rearrangement uses TRBV10-3 and TRBJ2-7, with 9 bases identical to TRBD1. Trimming removed 6 bases from V and 3 bases from J; junction bases left unmatched: 9. From germline, CDR1 is ENHRY and CDR2 SYGVKD. The CDR3 is 15 residues long. Here the CDR3 reads CAIRQGQGRFYEQYF. The CDR3 DNA follows: TGTGCCATCAGGCAGGGACAGGGACGATTCTACGAGCAGTACTTC.

This clone came up a few times. This chain links TRBV5-1 with TRBJ2-7, with a weak D call TRBD2 (6 bases). The CDR3 runs 13 residues. V was pared by 4 bases and J by 0 bases, with 8 bases between. Germline V CDR1 and CDR2: SGHRS, YFSETQ. The CDR3 coding sequence is TGCGCCAGCAGCCCCGGGAGCTCCTACGAGCAGTACTTC. Translation gives CASSPGSSYEQYF.

V usage is TRBV6-6 and J usage is TRBJ2-1; D unclear. CDR1 MNHNY and CDR2 SVGAGI come from the germline V gene (reference sequence). V lost 2 bases, J lost 7 bases, and 12 bases lay in between. There are 14 residues in the CDR3. For the CDR3, the DNA is TGTGCCAGCAGTTACGTGCCAGAGGAAAATGAGCAGTTCTTC. Its translation: CASSYVPEENEQFF.

The genes are TRBV11-2 and TRBJ2-6, with D uncertain. Germline values: CDR1 SGHAT, CDR2 FQNNGV. This CDR3 region has 16 residues. V lost 5 bases and J lost 0, with 11 bases in between. CDR3: CASSKDIHSGANVLTF. CDR3 bases: TGTGCCAGCAGCAAGGATATACACTCTGGGGCCAACGTCCTGACTTTC.

The chain employs TRBV19 and TRBJ2-1; maybe TRBD2 (6 bases). This CDR3 is 12 amino acids long. CDR1 and CDR2 from the germline V gene are LNHDA and SQIVND (reference sequence). Between the trimmed V and J ends, which lost 10 bases and 6 bases, there was a span of 13 bases. The CDR3, as DNA: TGTGCCACCAGACTAGTTTCCAATGAGCAGTTCTTC. It specifies CATRLVSNEQFF.

The gene calls are TRBV6-5 and TRBJ1-2; TRBD1 might be the D (5 bases). Germline V lookup: CDR1 MNHEY, CDR2 SVGAGI. The CDR3 extends over 16 amino acids. V lost 4 bases to trimming and J lost 3 bases, with 18 bases between them. CDR3: CASSSLRGNSDYGYTF. The CDR3 DNA reads TGTGCCAGCAGTTCACTAAGGGGCAATTCCGACTATGGCTACACCTTC.

The chain is built from TRBV27 and TRBJ1-4; TRBD1 aligns across 9 bases. The CDR3 is 16 residues long. After removal of 10 bases from V and 0 bases from J, the junction contained 9 bases not matched to a gene. Germline V gene lookup returns CDR1 MNHEY and CDR2 SMNVEV (reference sequence). The CDR3, as DNA: TGTGCCACCCGCACAGGGGGCCTAACAACTAATGAAAAACTGTTTTTT. Amino acids: CATRTGGLTTNEKLFF.

Points on this clone: No DNA is shown, since the ends of the CDR3 on it are uncertain; the CDR3 is the one TCRdb lists. This chain joins TRBV28 and TRBJ2-1; the D call TRBD2 from the table was never checked on the DNA. The CDR3 numbers 20 amino acids, ends counted. Germline-derived CDR1 and CDR2 are MDHEN and SYDVKM. The CDR3 sequence: CASSLVFWEREGLGDNEQFF.

The J gene is TRBJ1-5, the V gene TRBV5-1, with D possibly being TRBD1 (5 bases). V lost 4 bases and J 2 bases, leaving 10 bases between the germline ends. The CDR3 has 14 amino acids. Germline V CDR1 and CDR2: SGHRS, YFSETQ. The CDR3 sequence: CASSPTAGNQPQHF. The CDR3 DNA follows: TGCGCCAGCAGCCCGACAGCTGGCAATCAGCCCCAGCATTTT.

The chain combines TRBV7-2 with TRBJ2-1, with a possible D match to TRBD1 (5 bases). The CDR3 consists of 13 residues. V lost 3 bases, J lost 9 bases, and 12 bases lay in between. CDR1 and CDR2 (germline): SGHTA, FQGNSA. The CDR3 region has the DNA TGTGCCAGCAGCTTCATGCAGGGTCCTGAGCAGTTCTTC. It yields the protein CASSFMQGPEQFF.

This clone was recorded once. The rearrangement links TRBV6-5 to TRBJ2-7; no reliable D call. Trimming removed 0 bases at V and 4 bases at J, with 4 bases between. The germline CDR1 and CDR2 sequences are MNHEY and SVGAGI. The CDR3 is made up of 12 amino acids. The DNA of the CDR3 is TGTGCCAGCAGTTACTCCGATTACGAGCAGTACTTC. Translating it yields CASSYSDYEQYF.

The rearrangement links TRBV5-1 to TRBJ2-1; 11 positions match TRBD1. The CDR3 totals 16 residues. CDR1 SGHRS and CDR2 YFSETQ come from the germline V gene. V was pared by 0 bases and J by 6 bases, with 5 bases of the junction left unmatched. CDR3 nucleotide sequence: TGCGCCAGCAGCTTGGCCGGACAGGGGGCGGGCAATGAGCAGTTCTTC. Amino acid sequence: CASSLAGQGAGNEQFF.

V usage is TRBV7-9 and J usage is TRBJ1-1; TRBD1 might be the D (5 bases). Germline V gives CDR1 SEHNR, CDR2 FQNEAQ (reference sequence). There are 14 residues in the CDR3. V lost 3 bases, J lost 6 bases, and 14 bases lay in between. The CDR3 region has the DNA TGTGCCAGCAGCTTTGTTGGGGCTTTGGCTGAAGCTTTCTTT. Its translation: CASSFVGALAEAFF.

J is TRBJ2-1 and V is TRBV27, with TRBD2 matching over 10 bases. V shed 6 bases, J shed 2 bases, and the junction held 7 bases outside the gene matches. This CDR3 is built from 16 residues. CDR1 and CDR2 from the germline V gene are MNHEY and SMNVEV (reference sequence). The CDR3 is CASRVSGRPAYNEQFF. CDR3 in DNA: TGTGCCAGCAGAGTTAGCGGGAGGCCCGCCTACAATGAGCAGTTCTTC.

In the case of this clone: Germline and junction disagree at one end, which may indicate a read error. The chain employs TRBV7-9 and TRBJ2-7; D is possibly TRBD2 (8 bases). CDR3 size: 12 residues. CDR1 SEHNR and CDR2 FQNEAQ come from the germline V gene (reference sequence). CDR3 sequence: CASIAPRGTSIF. Here the CDR3 DNA reads TGTGCCAGCATCGCCCCCAGGGGGACTAGTATATTC.

The rearrangement joins TRBV6-1 to TRBJ2-7; D gene ambiguous. CDR1 MNHNS and CDR2 SASEGT come from the germline V gene. With 6 bases removed from V and 3 bases from J, the gap between germline ends came to 6 bases. The CDR3 loop spans 11 amino acids. The CDR3: CASSGFYEQYF. CDR3 nucleotides: TGTGCCAGCAGCGGTTTCTACGAGCAGTACTTC.

This chain connects TRBV20-1 to TRBJ1-1; D perhaps matches TRBD1 (6 bases). The V gene lost 5 bases and the J gene lost 8 bases, with 12 bases spanning the gap. The CDR3 covers 11 residues. CDR1 DFQATT and CDR2 SNEGSKA come from the germline V gene (reference sequence). The CDR3 region has the DNA TGCAGTGCTTCAGGGGTATCCGAAGCTTTCTTT. The encoded protein is CSASGVSEAFF.

This clone occurred a few times. V usage is TRBV28 and J usage is TRBJ2-7; D not resolved. The CDR3 is 15 residues long. Germline loops: CDR1 MDHEN, CDR2 SYDVKM. V was pared by 3 bases and J by 3 bases, with 15 bases between. The CDR3 nucleotides are TGTGCCAGCAGTTTGTTGGAGTACAGATTCTACGAGCAGTACTTC. Its translation is CASSLLEYRFYEQYF.

V and J are TRBV25-1 and TRBJ2-5, with TRBD1 identical over 12 bases. Germline V lookup: CDR1 MGHDK, CDR2 SYGVNS. This CDR3 spans 16 amino acids. The trim removed 2 bases at V and 4 bases at J, leaving 5 bases unmatched. CDR3 in DNA: TGTGCCAGCAGTGAACCGGGACAGGGGGCGGGAGAGACCCAGTACTTC. Its translation is CASSEPGQGAGETQYF.

This clone was seen only a few times. The chain carries TRBV29-1 and TRBJ1-5, with D hard to call. V lost 3 bases and J lost 0, with 6 bases in between. CDR1 and CDR2 (germline): SQVTM, ANQGSEA. The CDR3 loop spans 13 amino acids. In DNA, the CDR3 is TGCAGCGTTGAGGTGAATAGCAATCAGCCCCAGCATTTT. Its translation: CSVEVNSNQPQHF.

This clone was counted ten times or more. The chain combines TRBV2 with TRBJ1-1; D possibly corresponds to TRBD1 (5 bases). The V gene lost 4 bases and the J gene lost 1 base, with 10 bases spanning the gap. The CDR3 is 14 amino acids. The germline gives CDR1 SNHLY, CDR2 FYNNEI. CDR3 region: CASSGRGKNTEAFF. The CDR3 coding sequence is TGTGCCAGCAGTGGGAGGGGAAAGAACACTGAAGCTTTCTTT.